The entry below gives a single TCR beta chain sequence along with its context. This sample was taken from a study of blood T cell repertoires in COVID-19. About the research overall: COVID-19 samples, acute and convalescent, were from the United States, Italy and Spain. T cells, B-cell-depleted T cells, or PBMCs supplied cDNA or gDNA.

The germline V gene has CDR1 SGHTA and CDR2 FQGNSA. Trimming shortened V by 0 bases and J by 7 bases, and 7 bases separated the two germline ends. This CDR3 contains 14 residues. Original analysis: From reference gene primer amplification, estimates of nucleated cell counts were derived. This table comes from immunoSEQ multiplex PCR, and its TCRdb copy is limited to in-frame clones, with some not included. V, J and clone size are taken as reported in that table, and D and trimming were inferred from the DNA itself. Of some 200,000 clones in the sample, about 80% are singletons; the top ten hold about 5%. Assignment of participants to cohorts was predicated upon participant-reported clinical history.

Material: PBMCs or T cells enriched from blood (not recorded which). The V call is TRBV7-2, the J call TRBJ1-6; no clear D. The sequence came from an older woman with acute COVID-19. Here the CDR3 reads CASSLATSNSPLHF. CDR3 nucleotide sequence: TGTGCCAGCAGCTTAGCGACATCCAATTCACCCCTCCACTTT.